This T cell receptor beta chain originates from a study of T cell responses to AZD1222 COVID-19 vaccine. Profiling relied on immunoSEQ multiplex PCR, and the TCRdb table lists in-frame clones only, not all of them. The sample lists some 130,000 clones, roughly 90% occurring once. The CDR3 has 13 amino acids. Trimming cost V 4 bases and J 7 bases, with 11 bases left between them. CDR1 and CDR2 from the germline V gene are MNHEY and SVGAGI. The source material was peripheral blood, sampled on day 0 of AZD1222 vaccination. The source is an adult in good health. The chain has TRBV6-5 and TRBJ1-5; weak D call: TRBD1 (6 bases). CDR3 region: CASSFDRTQPQHF. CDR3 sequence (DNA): TGTGCCAGCAGTTTTGACAGGACGCAGCCCCAGCATTTT.